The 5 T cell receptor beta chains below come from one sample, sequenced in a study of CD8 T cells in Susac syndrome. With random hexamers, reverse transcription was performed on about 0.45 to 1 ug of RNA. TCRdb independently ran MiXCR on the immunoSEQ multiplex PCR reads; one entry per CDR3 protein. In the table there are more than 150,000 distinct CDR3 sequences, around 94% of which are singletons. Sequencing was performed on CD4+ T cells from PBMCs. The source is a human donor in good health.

CDR3 sequence: CASRSVTGELFF. CDR3 in DNA: TGTGCCAGCAGGAGCGTTACCGGGGAGCTGTTTTTT. This chain uses TRBV2 with TRBJ2-2; D is unclear. The CDR3 is made up of 12 amino acids. V lost 6 bases and J 5 bases, leaving 7 bases between the germline ends. The germline V gene has CDR1 SNHLY and CDR2 FYNNEI.

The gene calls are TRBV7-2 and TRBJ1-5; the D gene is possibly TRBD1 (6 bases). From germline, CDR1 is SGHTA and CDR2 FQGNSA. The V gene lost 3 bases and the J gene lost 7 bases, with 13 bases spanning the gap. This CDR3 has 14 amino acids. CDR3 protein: CASSFGGQRQPQHF. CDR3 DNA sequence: TGTGCCAGCAGCTTCGGGGGGCAAAGGCAGCCCCAGCATTTT.

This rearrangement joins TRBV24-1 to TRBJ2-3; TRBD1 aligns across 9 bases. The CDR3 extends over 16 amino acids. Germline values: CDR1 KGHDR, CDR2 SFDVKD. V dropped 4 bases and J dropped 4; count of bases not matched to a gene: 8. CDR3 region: CATSDRTGDVSDTQYF. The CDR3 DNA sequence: TGTGCCACCAGTGACCGGACAGGGGACGTATCAGATACGCAGTATTTT.

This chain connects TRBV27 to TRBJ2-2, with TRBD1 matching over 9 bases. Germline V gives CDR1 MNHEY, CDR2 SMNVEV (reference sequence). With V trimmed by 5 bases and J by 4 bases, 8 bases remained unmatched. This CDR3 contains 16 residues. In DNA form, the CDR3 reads TGTGCCAGCAGTGCACAGGGGGCCCCTCTCACCGGGGAGCTGTTTTTT. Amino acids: CASSAQGAPLTGELFF.

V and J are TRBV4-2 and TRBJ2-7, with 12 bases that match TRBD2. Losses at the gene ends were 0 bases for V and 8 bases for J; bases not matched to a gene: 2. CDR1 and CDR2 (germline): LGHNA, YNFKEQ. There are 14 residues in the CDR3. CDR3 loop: CASSQETSGGKQYF. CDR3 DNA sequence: TGTGCCAGCAGCCAAGAGACTAGCGGGGGTAAGCAGTACTTC.